This T cell receptor (beta chain) came from a study of T cell responses to AZD1222 COVID-19 vaccine. Clones were read by immunoSEQ multiplex PCR, and TCRdb kept only the in-frame ones, dropping some. The sample lists about 120,000 clones, about nine tenths occurring once. Whole-study findings and limits: With two AZD1222 doses given, Spike-specific TCR breadth and depth both rose. Repertoires were obtained only post-peak T cell response.

The CDR3 runs 15 residues. Germline CDR1 SGHVS, CDR2 FQNEAQ. The V segment lost 4 bases and the J segment 1 base; nucleotides outside the gene matches: 2. This clone has just one count. The antigen remains unidentified. The sample consisted of peripheral blood, taken on day 0 of AZD1222 vaccination. This TCR came from an adult in good health. The chain recombines TRBV7-8 with TRBJ2-5; 11 bases fit TRBD2. The DNA of the CDR3 is TGTGCCAGCAGCTCGGGACTAGCGGCCCAAGAGACCCAGTACTTC. This encodes CASSSGLAAQETQYF.